Listed below are T cell receptor beta chains from one sample, sequenced in a study of cytomegalovirus exposure and HLA in healthy donors. The assay was immunoSEQ multiplex PCR, and TCRdb's table has in-frame clones only and misses some. The sample lists more than 140,000 clones, roughly 89% occurring once. What was sequenced was PBMCs. The receptors come from a woman aged 18-29 years in good health and CMV-seropositive. Each CDR3 is given with its conserved first and last residue. Each record gives: CDR3 length, J gene, V gene, clone size, D gene, CDR3 protein, CDR3 DNA. The D gene is left open where the match is weak. A clone size is listed for some rows: how often the clone was seen (once, few, many), or a class if it is expanded.

length: 14; J: TRBJ1-1; V: TRBV19; size: -; D: -; CDR3: CASSIGGQGTEAFF; DNA: TGTGCCAGTAGTATAGGGGGGCAGGGCACTGAAGCTTTCTTT
length: 15; J: TRBJ2-3; V: TRBV14; size: -; D: TRBD2; CDR3: CASSPLAGPTDTQYF; DNA: TGTGCCAGCAGTCCTCTAGCGGGACCCACAGATACGCAGTATTTT
length: 15; J: TRBJ2-1; V: TRBV10-3; size: many; D: TRBD2; CDR3: CAISDGLEGYNEQFF; DNA: TGTGCCATCAGTGACGGACTAGAGGGGTACAATGAGCAGTTCTTC
length: 15; J: TRBJ2-1; V: TRBV11-3; size: -; D: -; CDR3: CASSSARSVYNEQFF; DNA: TGTGCCAGCAGCTCAGCGCGCTCAGTCTACAATGAGCAGTTCTTC
length: 16; J: TRBJ2-1; V: TRBV6-6; size: -; D: TRBD1; CDR3: CASSYSGTDSYNEQFF; DNA: TGTGCCAGCAGTTACTCGGGGACAGACTCCTACAATGAGCAGTTCTTC
length: 14; J: TRBJ2-7; V: TRBV7-9; size: -; D: -; CDR3: CASSSDRPSYEQYF; DNA: TGTGCCAGCAGTTCCGACAGGCCCTCCTACGAGCAGTACTTC
length: 15; J: TRBJ2-1; V: TRBV5-1; size: -; D: TRBD1; CDR3: CASSLGQGVYNEQFF; DNA: TGCGCCAGCAGCTTAGGGCAGGGGGTTTACAATGAGCAGTTCTTC
length: 11; J: TRBJ2-7; V: TRBV6-1; size: few; D: -; CDR3: CASSDQRLQYF; DNA: TGTGCCAGCAGTGATCAGCGGCTTCAGTACTTC
length: 18; J: TRBJ1-3; V: TRBV2; size: -; D: -; CDR3: CASSEGWGGHNSGNTIYF; DNA: TGTGCCAGCAGTGAGGGTTGGGGGGGACATAACTCTGGAAACACCATATATTTT
length: 18; J: TRBJ2-7; V: TRBV4-1; size: -; D: TRBD2; CDR3: CASSPTKGTSGSSYEQYF; DNA: TGCGCCAGCAGCCCCACAAAGGGGACTAGCGGGAGCTCCTACGAGCAGTACTTC
length: 13; J: TRBJ1-4; V: TRBV7-8; size: -; D: -; CDR3: CASSSGLKEKLFF; DNA: TGTGCCAGCAGCTCTGGGCTCAAGGAAAAACTGTTTTTT
length: 14; J: TRBJ2-7; V: TRBV11-2; size: -; D: TRBD1; CDR3: CASSRTGTPGEQYF; DNA: TGTGCCAGCAGCCGGACAGGAACCCCGGGGGAGCAGTACTTC
length: 18; J: TRBJ1-5; V: TRBV7-9; size: -; D: -; CDR3: CASSLNPRSTYSNQPQHF; DNA: TGTGCCAGCAGCTTAAATCCCAGGTCAACTTATAGCAATCAGCCCCAGCATTTT
length: 14; J: TRBJ1-1; V: TRBV6-1; size: -; D: TRBD1; CDR3: CASLSRTGRPEAFF; DNA: TGTGCCAGCCTATCCCGGACAGGGAGGCCTGAAGCTTTCTTT
length: 17; J: TRBJ2-3; V: TRBV7-9; size: -; D: TRBD2; CDR3: CASSSIRREGATDTQYF; DNA: TGTGCCAGCAGCTCAATCCGGCGGGAGGGAGCGACAGATACGCAGTATTTT
length: 14; J: TRBJ2-7; V: TRBV30; size: -; D: TRBD2; CDR3: CASRSSGPWDEQYF; DNA: TGTGCCTCCCGCTCTAGCGGCCCCTGGGACGAGCAGTACTTC
length: 16; J: TRBJ2-4; V: TRBV6-6; size: -; D: TRBD2; CDR3: CASSYGLAEGMDIQYF; DNA: TGTGCCAGCAGTTACGGTCTAGCGGAGGGTATGGACATTCAGTACTTC
length: 14; J: TRBJ1-3; V: TRBV7-2; size: -; D: -; CDR3: CASSSGQPGNTIYF; DNA: TGTGCCAGCAGCTCGGGACAACCTGGAAACACCATATATTTT
length: 15; J: TRBJ2-5; V: TRBV11-2; size: -; D: -; CDR3: CASSPLSPGEETQYF; DNA: TGTGCCAGCAGCCCCCTGAGCCCGGGGGAAGAGACCCAGTACTTC
length: 16; J: TRBJ2-7; V: TRBV11-3; size: -; D: TRBD1; CDR3: CASSSQAGDRGHEQYF; DNA: TGTGCCAGCAGCTCCCAGGCCGGGGACAGGGGCCACGAGCAGTACTTC
length: 15; J: TRBJ1-1; V: TRBV5-4; size: -; D: TRBD1; CDR3: CASSIPQGAGTEAFF; DNA: TGTGCCAGCAGCATTCCCCAGGGGGCTGGCACTGAAGCTTTCTTT
length: 14; J: TRBJ2-7; V: TRBV28; size: -; D: -; CDR3: CASSPPGLSYEQYF; DNA: TGTGCCAGCAGCCCGCCGGGACTTAGCTACGAGCAGTACTTC
length: 14; J: TRBJ2-3; V: TRBV13; size: -; D: -; CDR3: CASSLVARADTQYF; DNA: TGTGCCAGCAGCTTAGTAGCCAGGGCGGATACGCAGTATTTT
length: 16; J: TRBJ2-3; V: TRBV4-2; size: -; D: TRBD2; CDR3: CASSQPTSGNNPTQYF; DNA: TGTGCCAGCAGCCAACCGACTAGCGGGAACAACCCTACGCAGTATTTT
length: 14; J: TRBJ1-2; V: TRBV28; size: -; D: TRBD1; CDR3: CASSEQGVFYGYTF; DNA: TGTGCCAGCAGCGAACAGGGGGTTTTCTATGGCTACACCTTC
length: 15; J: TRBJ2-1; V: TRBV7-2; size: once; D: -; CDR3: CASSLDFREYNEQFF; DNA: TGTGCCAGCAGCTTAGACTTCCGGGAGTACAATGAGCAGTTCTTC
length: 13; J: TRBJ2-5; V: TRBV6-5; size: -; D: -; CDR3: CASSGDYQETQYF; DNA: TGTGCCAGCAGTGGGGACTACCAAGAGACCCAGTACTTC
length: 19; J: TRBJ2-7; V: TRBV4-1; size: -; D: TRBD1; CDR3: CASSQEGQGWGSSSYEQYF; DNA: TGCGCCAGCAGCCAAGAGGGACAGGGATGGGGCTCCAGCTCCTACGAGCAGTACTTC
length: 15; J: TRBJ1-5; V: TRBV11-1; size: -; D: -; CDR3: CASSFRVQFYQPQHF; DNA: TGTGCCAGCAGCTTCCGGGTCCAGTTTTATCAGCCCCAGCATTTT
length: 15; J: TRBJ2-1; V: TRBV9; size: -; D: TRBD1; CDR3: CASSVLAGQGDEQFF; DNA: TGTGCCAGCAGCGTATTGGCTGGACAGGGGGACGAGCAGTTCTTC
length: 14; J: TRBJ2-7; V: TRBV6-5; size: -; D: -; CDR3: CASSYSGGHRVQYF; DNA: TGTGCCAGCAGTTACTCGGGTGGACACAGGGTTCAGTACTTC
length: 14; J: TRBJ2-2; V: TRBV7-2; size: -; D: -; CDR3: CASSSIAATGELFF; DNA: TGTGCCAGCAGCTCAATAGCGGCGACCGGGGAGCTGTTTTTT
length: 16; J: TRBJ2-7; V: TRBV5-1; size: -; D: -; CDR3: CASSPSDSRFSYEQYF; DNA: TGCGCCAGCAGCCCCTCGGACAGTAGGTTCTCCTACGAGCAGTACTTC
length: 15; J: TRBJ1-1; V: TRBV11-3; size: -; D: TRBD1; CDR3: CASSLEGQGGTEAFF; DNA: TGTGCCAGCAGCTTAGAGGGACAGGGTGGCACTGAAGCTTTCTTT
length: 17; J: TRBJ2-5; V: TRBV28; size: -; D: TRBD2; CDR3: CASSRVRGGRIQETQYF; DNA: TGTGCCAGCAGTAGAGTTAGGGGCGGGAGGATCCAAGAGACCCAGTACTTC
length: 15; J: TRBJ1-1; V: TRBV5-6; size: -; D: -; CDR3: CASSQAGPWDTEAFF; DNA: TGTGCCAGCAGCCAGGCAGGGCCTTGGGACACTGAAGCTTTCTTT
length: 15; J: TRBJ2-7; V: TRBV13; size: -; D: TRBD1; CDR3: CASSPQSQGAGEQYF; DNA: TGTGCCAGCAGCCCACAATCGCAGGGGGCTGGCGAGCAGTACTTC